This T cell receptor beta chain was profiled in a study of T cells after posttransplantation cyclophosphamide. The assay was immunoSEQ multiplex PCR, and TCRdb's table has in-frame clones only and misses some. This sample has about 40,000 clones, each found more than once. Findings of the study overall: Tissue-infiltrating T cells from skin or gut overlapped little with blood T cells. Donor-recipient repertoire similarity was low at 1-2 months, rising over year one. After PTCy, TRB diversity resembled that of CNI/methotrexate controls.

This clone was seen ten or more times. Its antigen is unidentified. The germline gives CDR1 MNHEY, CDR2 SMNVEV (reference sequence). Trimming took off 4 bases at V and 6 bases at J, with 13 bases between the two ends. The CDR3 runs 13 residues. The source is a woman aged 50 to 60 in good health and a related stem cell transplant donor. The specimen was PBMCs. The V gene is TRBV27, the J gene TRBJ2-7, with a possible D match to TRBD1 (5 bases). CDR3 sequence: CASSSGRVTEQYF. The CDR3 DNA reads TGTGCCAGCAGTTCGGGCAGGGTGACCGAGCAGTACTTC.